This T cell receptor beta chain derives from a study of blood T cell repertoires in COVID-19 (dated by TCRdb to the early 2020s). About the full investigation: Collaborator samples came from the United States, Italy and Spain and covered acute and convalescent phases of COVID-19. The prospective study material was composed of cDNA or gDNA derived from T cells, B-cell-depleted T cells, or PBMCs. The dataset comprised deeply sampled blood TCRbeta repertoires from subjects exposed to, actively infected with, or recovered from COVID-19. The repertoires were made available in a free public database intended to serve as a resource for research on the immune response to SARS-CoV-2. The samples were drawn from the first 160 participants of the ongoing ImmuneRACE study and from 1,254 subjects provided by 6 global collaborators. A de-identified subject ID, COVID-19 status, age in years and sex were almost always included in the sample metadata. Where available, HLA class I and class II types were taken from metadata supplied by the sample provider and were not determined by assay-based typing.

General conclusions and limits of the study: How much clinical and demographic metadata was included differed by source and by participant, and the metadata was provided uncurated.

TCRbeta CDR3 regions were amplified from genomic DNA by means of the immunoSEQ Assay, a bias-controlled multiplex PCR. Processing in the source paper ran as follows. The number of nucleated cells in each sample was estimated by amplification of reference gene primers within the assay. Sequence reads were collapsed and filtered to measure the absolute abundance of every unique TCRbeta CDR3 rearrangement. For each sample, productive Simpson clonality was calculated as the square root of Simpson's diversity index over productive rearrangements. Not all clones reach the TCRdb copy of this immuneACCESS table, which keeps in-frame sequences only. Checked studies attribute under half of the gap to unresolved V genes and leave the rest unexplained. The DNA was the basis for D and trimming; V, J and clone size are from that table. The sample table lists fewer than 20,000 clones, roughly 88% of them with a count of one. 4.5% to 6% of the sample lies in the top ten.

The CDR3 runs 20 residues from the cysteine to the phenylalanine. Just CDR3 DNA is preserved here, 60 bases in frame from base 1. The germline V gene (reference sequence) supplies CDR1 PRHDT and CDR2 FYEKMQ. Relative to germline, V is 4 bases shorter and J is 1 base shorter, with 26 bases between their ends. About this clone: The specificity of this receptor is unknown. It has no much larger one-base neighbor in the sample; base qualities were not kept.

In the prospective study, participants were roughly 18 to 95 years old, resided in under 30 geographic areas of the United States, and were enrolled through a virtual design. To assign participants to cohorts, the prospective study relied on clinical history that participants themselves reported in a screening survey and a study questionnaire. Recovered participants in ImmuneRACE Cohort 3 were defined by two consecutive negative NP/OP PCR tests, clearance by a healthcare professional, or resolution of symptoms. Mobile phlebotomists in the prospective study collected whole blood, serum and a nasopharyngeal or oropharyngeal swab from every participant. Additional blood draws and questionnaires over an approximately two-month period could optionally be provided by prospective study participants. Blood samples from the prospective study were shipped frozen or at room temperature prior to DNA extraction.

The receptor chain draws on TRBV13 and TRBJ2-1; TRBD2 might be the D gene, on 7 matching bases. The sequence came from a woman in her twenties or thirties who had recovered from COVID-19. The sample consisted of PBMCs or T cells enriched from blood (not recorded which). The DNA sequence is given as TGTGCCAGCAGCTCCCTAGAGGGGGGGATTTCCCTCCTATCCTACAATGAGCAGTTCTTC. It translates as CASSSLEGGISLLSYNEQFF.